Presented here are 21 T cell receptor beta chains from one specimen sequenced in a study of blood T cells in healthy people across ages (dated by TCRdb to the mid-2010s). Library preparation used 5' RACE. Sequencing instrument: Illumina HiSeq 2500. A second about 7 to 11 cycle PCR used a sample-barcoded 5' primer and a J-beta primer mix. TCRdb reprocessed the public reads (quality trimming at Q25 with fastp, clone calling with MiXCR) and kept in-frame beta chains. Rows with a matching CDR3 protein are joined into one entry that keeps the most common DNA and genes. A total of approximately 800,000 distinct CDR3 sequences appear in this sample, about 55% of them only once. Around 40% of the sample is in the top ten clones. Sequenced material: blood. These TCRs come from an elderly man in good health.

The chain is built from TRBV7-3 and TRBJ2-4, with D perhaps matching TRBD1 (5 bases). Trimming pared 0 bases from V and 8 bases from J, leaving 14 bases between. The CDR3 is made up of 15 amino acids. Looked up from germline, CDR1 is SGHTA and CDR2 is FQGTGA. CDR3 DNA: TGTGCCAGCAGCTTAACGGGGCAGAGAGGAGACATTCAGTACTTC. Its translation: CASSLTGQRGDIQYF. The complete variable domain, with remaining parts taken from reference TRBV7-3 and TRBJ2-4, reads GAGVSQTPSNKVTEKGKYVELRCDPISGHTALYWYRQSLGQGPEFLIYFQGTGAADDSGLPNDRFFAVRPEGSVSTLKIQRTERGDSAVYLCASSLTGQRGDIQYFGAGTRLSVL.

A few counts support this clonotype. The V and J genes are TRBV12-5 and TRBJ1-1, with 7 bases fitting TRBD1. The CDR3 is made up of 13 amino acids. Germline V lookup: CDR1 LGHNT, CDR2 FRNRAP. The junction had 0 bases not matched to a gene; V was cut back by 1 base and J by 4 bases. DNA of the CDR3: TGTGCTAGTGGTTTGGGGACAGGCACTGAAGCTTTCTTT. Translation gives CASGLGTGTEAFF.

This clonotype showed up just once. The chain recombines TRBV20-1 with TRBJ2-3; tentatively, D is TRBD1 (5 bases). Germline V gene lookup returns CDR1 DFQATT and CDR2 SNEGSKA (reference sequence). The V end was cut by 2 bases, the J end by 1 base, with 16 bases between. The CDR3 extends over 16 amino acids. The CDR3 protein is CSARPWGIGGTDTQYF. Written as DNA, the CDR3 is TGCAGTGCTAGACCCTGGGGAATAGGGGGCACAGATACGCAGTATTTT.

This clonotype was picked up one time. The chain joins TRBV7-9 to TRBJ2-1; D is ambiguous. Trimming removed 4 bases from V and 5 bases from J, with 9 bases in between. This CDR3 spans 13 amino acids. In germline, CDR1 is SEHNR, CDR2 FQNEAQ (reference sequence). CDR3 loop: CASSSPPDNEQFF. Here the CDR3 DNA reads TGTGCCAGCAGCTCCCCCCCCGACAATGAGCAGTTCTTC.

This chain uses TRBV27 with TRBJ2-3, with D perhaps matching TRBD1 (6 bases). CDR3 length: 16 residues. V lost 4 bases and J lost 0, with 14 bases in between. Germline CDR1 is MNHEY and CDR2 is SMNVEV (reference sequence). The CDR3, as DNA: TGTGCCAGCAGTTCCCAGACAGGAGTTAGCACAGATACGCAGTATTTT. It codes for CASSSQTGVSTDTQYF.

The chain uses TRBV29-1 and TRBJ2-1; D might be TRBD2 (7 bases). The tail of the sequence fits TRBJ2-7 better, so the J call may be wrong. Germline lookup yields CDR1 SQVTM and CDR2 ANQGSEA. The CDR3 totals 14 residues. This CDR3 is CSAQGGARYNEQYF. The CDR3 DNA sequence: TGCAGCGCCCAAGGGGGGGCGCGGTACAATGAGCAGTACTTC.

V usage is TRBV13 and J usage is TRBJ2-2; D uncertain. In germline, CDR1 is PRHDT, CDR2 FYEKMQ (reference sequence). This CDR3 has 14 amino acids. Trimming cost V 7 bases and J 2 bases, with 11 bases left between them. In DNA form, the CDR3 reads TGTGCCAGCAAGATTAGAGTCAACACCGGGGAGCTGTTTTTT. It translates to CASKIRVNTGELFF.

This clonotype was detected only a few times. The rearrangement uses TRBV5-1 and TRBJ1-2; D is unresolved. Trimming took off 3 bases at V and 3 bases at J, with 9 bases between the two ends. This CDR3 region has 13 residues. Germline CDR1 is SGHRS and CDR2 is YFSETQ. CDR3 nucleotides: TGCGCCAGCAGCTCACCGGACGACTATGGCTACACCTTC. Protein: CASSSPDDYGYTF.

The V and J genes are TRBV11-2 and TRBJ2-7, with 8 bases that match TRBD1. V lost 4 bases to trimming and J lost 6 bases; unmatched junction nucleotides: 5. Germline loops: CDR1 SGHAT, CDR2 FQNNGV. The CDR3 loop spans 13 amino acids. Written as DNA, the CDR3 is TGTGCCAGCAGCTCCAGGGGGCGCGGCGAGCAGTACTTC. This sequence encodes CASSSRGRGEQYF.

This clonotype was observed a few times. This sequence joins TRBV12-3 or TRBV12-4 and TRBJ2-5; D is possibly TRBD1 (6 bases). Trimming took 8 bases from V and 7 from J, leaving 20 bases between them. This CDR3 spans 14 amino acids. As DNA, the CDR3 is TGTGCCAGCGGGCAGGGGCGCGAATTCGGGACCCAGTACTTC. Residues: CASGQGREFGTQYF.

This chain uses TRBV15 with TRBJ2-5; the match to TRBD2 covers 7 bases. Matching the DNA end better, TRBJ2-7 makes the J call doubtful. The CDR3 is 15 amino acids. The V gene's germline CDR1 is LNHNV and CDR2 YYDKDF (reference sequence). The CDR3 DNA sequence: TGTGCCACCAGCAGAGATCGGGAGGCCGTATACGAGCAGTACTTC. Its protein is CATSRDREAVYEQYF.

The chain carries TRBV7-3 and TRBJ1-2; TRBD1 matches at 7 bases. The CDR3 totals 15 residues. CDR1 and CDR2 from the germline V gene are SGHTA and FQGTGA. V shed 4 bases and J 4 bases; nucleotides not matched to a gene: 9. In DNA form, the CDR3 reads TGTGCCAGCAGCTACACCGGGACAGAAAGCTATGGCTACACCTTC. This codes for CASSYTGTESYGYTF.

Points on this clonotype: A read error may explain this, as a much larger clone is one base away. This chain links TRBV6-1 with TRBJ2-7; 8 nucleotides align to TRBD2. CDR1 MNHNS and CDR2 SASEGT come from the germline V gene. With V trimmed by 8 bases and J by 8 bases, 11 bases remained unmatched. The CDR3 is 13 residues long. The CDR3 coding sequence is TGTGCCAGCGAACGAGCGGGAGTGTACAAGCAGTACTTC. Translation gives CASERAGVYKQYF.

This clonotype came up a few times. The chain couples TRBV27 to TRBJ2-7; perhaps TRBD2 as D (7 bases). Deletions cut 4 bases from V and 2 bases from J, with 18 bases between. The germline CDR1 and CDR2 sequences are MNHEY and SMNVEV (reference sequence). This CDR3 contains 16 residues. The CDR3 here is CASSSSGGRQPYEQYF. The CDR3 coding sequence is TGTGCCAGCAGTTCGTCCGGGGGGCGGCAACCCTACGAGCAGTACTTC.

This sequence joins TRBV7-2 and TRBJ2-7; D gene unclear. In germline, CDR1 is SGHTA, CDR2 FQGNSA. The CDR3 is 16 residues long. Trimming left V 6 bases short and J 1 base short, with 19 bases between. The CDR3: CASSSLDGSRSYEQYF. The DNA of the CDR3 is TGTGCCAGCAGTTCCTTGGACGGAAGCCGATCCTACGAGCAGTACTTC.

V gene TRBV2 combines with J gene TRBJ2-5; TRBD2 agrees at 11 bases. Germline trimming cut 6 bases from V and 5 bases from J; bases unmatched to any gene: 11. This CDR3 comprises 16 residues. Germline V gene sequence: CDR1 SNHLY, CDR2 FYNNEI. CDR3 residues: CASSRLAGPPGETQYF. CDR3 nucleotides: TGTGCCAGCAGCAGACTAGCGGGGCCCCCTGGGGAGACCCAGTACTTC.

The rearrangement joins TRBV24-1 to TRBJ2-1; D is possibly TRBD1 or TRBD2 (5 bases each). The V gene lost 11 bases and the J gene lost 7 bases, with 14 bases spanning the gap. Germline CDR1 and CDR2: KGHDR and SFDVKD. The CDR3 sequence is 12 residues long. The CDR3 loop reads CAISSGRNEQFF. The CDR3 coding sequence is TGTGCCATCTCATCGGGACGGAATGAGCAGTTCTTC.

This clonotype occurred a few times. The chain uses TRBV7-2 and TRBJ2-1, with D perhaps assigned TRBD1 or TRBD2 (5 bases each). The V end was cut by 3 bases, the J end by 4 bases, with 13 bases between. Germline CDR1 is SGHTA and CDR2 is FQGNSA. The CDR3 runs to 15 residues. The CDR3 reads CASSLAGTSYNEQFF. CDR3 in DNA: TGTGCCAGCAGCTTGGCCGGGACGTCGTACAATGAGCAGTTCTTC.

The chain links TRBV6-2 or TRBV6-3 to TRBJ2-1; 7 nucleotides line up with TRBD2. CDR3 size: 17 residues. V gave up 6 bases and J gave up 6 bases; unmatched junction bases: 17. From germline, CDR1 is MNHEY and CDR2 SVGEGT. The CDR3 region is CASRRSSGGTISNEQFF. The CDR3 DNA sequence: TGTGCCAGCAGGCGTTCTAGCGGAGGGACCATTAGCAATGAGCAGTTCTTC.

This clonotype was counted a few times. The chain couples TRBV3-1 to TRBJ1-4; D unclear. The V end was cut by 4 bases, the J end by 0 bases, with 6 bases between. Germline values: CDR1 LGHDT, CDR2 YNNKEL (reference sequence). The length of the CDR3 is 14 residues. CDR3 sequence reads: CASSLDPTNEKLFF. CDR3 sequence (DNA): TGTGCCAGCAGCCTGGACCCAACTAATGAAAAACTGTTTTTT.

The chain is built from TRBV29-1 and TRBJ1-1; perhaps TRBD1 as D (5 bases). V gave up 3 bases and J gave up 5 bases, with 10 bases separating them. This CDR3 is 12 amino acids long. Germline lookup yields CDR1 SQVTM and CDR2 ANQGSEA. The CDR3 region is CSVDGARTEAFF. CDR3 coding DNA: TGCAGCGTTGATGGGGCTAGGACTGAAGCTTTCTTT.